What follows are 8 T cell receptor beta chains derived from one specimen sequenced in a study of blood T cell repertoires in COVID-19. The protocol was immunoSEQ multiplex PCR, while the TCRdb copy is restricted to in-frame clones and leaves out a portion. The profile shows approximately 64,000 clones, 70% to 90% of them singletons. The sample was peripheral blood. These receptors all come from a man in his 70s with acute or convalescent COVID-19.

CDR3 in amino acids: CASRDTNQPQHF. CDR3 DNA sequence: TGTGCCAGCCGGGACACCAATCAGCCCCAGCATTTT. This chain connects TRBV12-3 or TRBV12-4 to TRBJ1-5, with D possibly TRBD1 on 6 matching bases. This CDR3 spans 12 amino acids. V gave up 8 bases and J gave up 3 bases, with 8 bases separating them.

The chain uses TRBV19 and TRBJ2-7, with 10 bases fitting TRBD1. The CDR3 has 15 residues. Germline trimming cut 5 bases from V and 6 bases from J; bases unmatched to any gene: 10. CDR1 and CDR2 from the germline V gene are LNHDA and SQIVND (reference sequence). In nucleotides, the CDR3 is TGTGCCAGTAGTCCCTTAGACAGGGGGCATCGCGAGCAGTACTTC. It translates to CASSPLDRGHREQYF.

The genes are TRBV11-3 and TRBJ2-3, with a tentative D call TRBD2 (5 bases). The CDR3 sequence is 15 residues long. The germline gives CDR1 SGHNT, CDR2 YENEEA. Trimming removed 2 bases at V and 1 base at J, with 10 bases between. DNA of the CDR3: TGTGCCAGCAGCTTAAGGAGCGGCCGCACAGATACGCAGTATTTT. Amino acids: CASSLRSGRTDTQYF. The full variable domain, rest sourced from reference TRBV11-3 and TRBJ2-3, is EAGVVQSPRYKIIEKKQPVAFWCNPISGHNTLYWYLQNLGQGPELLIRYENEEAVDDSQLPKDRFSAERLKGVDSTLKIQPAELGDSAVYLCASSLRSGRTDTQYFGPGTRLTVL.

The J gene is TRBJ2-1, the V gene TRBV6-6, with a weak D call TRBD1 (7 bases). Germline V gene lookup returns CDR1 MNHNY and CDR2 SVGAGI (reference sequence). CDR3 length equals 13 residues. The V end was cut by 5 bases, the J end by 5 bases, with 10 bases between. The CDR3 region is CASSPGGHNEQFF. The CDR3 DNA follows: TGTGCCAGCAGTCCAGGGGGGCACAATGAGCAGTTCTTC.

The rearrangement uses TRBV7-9 and TRBJ2-7, with D maybe TRBD1 (5 bases). Germline values: CDR1 SEHNR, CDR2 FQNEAQ (reference sequence). This CDR3 region has 15 residues. The V end lost 1 base, the J end lost 3 bases, and 13 bases lay between the germline ends. In DNA form, the CDR3 reads TGTGCCAGCAGCTTAGGTAGCAGGGATGGCTACGAGCAGTACTTC. Its translation: CASSLGSRDGYEQYF.

This sequence joins TRBV6-6 and TRBJ2-3; 8 nucleotides align to TRBD2. CDR3 length: 14 residues. The V and J ends lost 11 bases and 0 bases, in that order; junction bases with no gene match: 7. In germline, CDR1 is MNHNY, CDR2 SVGAGI (reference sequence). CDR3 amino acids: CAARGGPSTDTQYF. CDR3 in DNA: TGTGCCGCCCGGGGGGGACCTAGCACAGATACGCAGTATTTT.

This chain connects TRBV10-1 to TRBJ2-5; 12 bases map to TRBD1. The CDR3 runs 20 residues. Germline assignment: CDR1 WNHNN and CDR2 SYGVQD (reference sequence). After removal of 3 bases from V and 4 bases from J, the junction contained 18 bases not matched to a gene. Written as DNA, the CDR3 is TGCGCCAGCAGTGACCCCCCATGGGACAGGGGGCGCGATAGGTTAGAGACCCAGTACTTC. It specifies CASSDPPWDRGRDRLETQYF.

This clone has only a few counts. CDR3 bases: TGTGCCAGCCGACAGGGTCGTAATGAAAAACTGTTTTTT. Translated: CASRQGRNEKLFF. The chain combines TRBV19 with TRBJ1-4; 7 positions match TRBD1. Germline CDR1 reads LNHDA; CDR2 reads SQIVND (reference sequence). The V and J ends lost 9 bases and 4 bases, in that order; junction bases with no gene match: 5. The CDR3 sequence is 13 residues long.